These 3 T cell receptor beta chains were sequenced from one sample in a study of blood T cell repertoires in COVID-19. Assay used: immunoSEQ multiplex PCR; TCRdb lists only in-frame clones, some missing. The sample consists of some 260,000 clones, around nine tenths of them appearing once. The sequenced sample consisted of PBMCs or T cells enriched from blood (not recorded which). The receptors were gathered from a woman between 18 and 29 years old who had recovered from COVID-19.

The rearrangement uses TRBV7-6 and TRBJ2-1; 8 nucleotides match TRBD1. Trimming cost V 5 bases and J 5 bases; bases outside gene matches: 14. CDR3 length: 17 amino acids. CDR1 is SGHVS and CDR2 is FNYEAQ in the germline V gene. CDR3: CASSPRAPGQVNNEQFF. The CDR3 bases are TGTGCCAGCAGCCCCCGGGCTCCGGGACAGGTCAACAATGAGCAGTTCTTC.

The V gene is TRBV2, the J gene TRBJ2-2; 7 bases map to TRBD1. With 7 bases clipped from V and 0 bases from J, the junction kept 2 bases outside the gene matches. Per germline, CDR1 SNHLY and CDR2 FYNNEI. The CDR3 runs to 14 residues. CDR3 sequence (DNA): TGTGCCAGCAAGGGGACAGCGAACACCGGGGAGCTGTTTTTT. Protein sequence: CASKGTANTGELFF.

The rearrangement links TRBV3-1 (or the pseudogene TRBV3-2) to TRBJ1-2; D possibly corresponds to TRBD1 (5 bases). Germline loops: CDR1 LGHDT, CDR2 YNNKEL (reference sequence). The CDR3 covers 18 residues. The V end was cut by 3 bases, the J end by 7 bases, with 27 bases between. The CDR3 spells CASSHAVVFRQGVGGYTF. The DNA for the CDR3 is TGTGCCAGCAGCCATGCGGTTGTATTCCGGCAGGGCGTCGGTGGCTACACCTTC.